This TCR beta chain was captured by sequencing in a study of immune heterogeneity within non-small cell lung tumors. In this sample, this clonotype is medium-sized. Multiplex PCR employing 32 V and 13 J primers generated amplicons of the TCR beta CDR3. TCRdb redid the calling of the multiplex PCR reads with MiXCR, one entry per CDR3 protein. The sample comprises 6,000 to 6,500 distinct CDR3 sequences, about 20% of which are singletons, and 11% to 15% rests with the top ten. Each sample used roughly 0.65 ug of genomic DNA from bulk tumor tissue. Several far-apart biopsies were taken per primary tumor during surgery. The study enrolled patients with untreated, newly diagnosed non-small cell lung cancer who underwent curative surgery. CDR1 is DFQATT and CDR2 is SNEGSKA in the germline V gene (reference sequence). The CDR3 totals 17 residues. V lost 2 bases to trimming and J lost 1 base; unmatched junction nucleotides: 10.

This TCR was sampled from a female donor with non-small cell lung cancer. The sequencing input was lung tumor tissue. V gene TRBV20-1 combines with J gene TRBJ2-7; 11 bases are a match to TRBD1. CDR3: CSARITEGTGGSYEQYF. The CDR3 nucleotides read TGCAGTGCTAGAATAACGGAGGGGACAGGGGGTTCCTACGAGCAGTACTTC.